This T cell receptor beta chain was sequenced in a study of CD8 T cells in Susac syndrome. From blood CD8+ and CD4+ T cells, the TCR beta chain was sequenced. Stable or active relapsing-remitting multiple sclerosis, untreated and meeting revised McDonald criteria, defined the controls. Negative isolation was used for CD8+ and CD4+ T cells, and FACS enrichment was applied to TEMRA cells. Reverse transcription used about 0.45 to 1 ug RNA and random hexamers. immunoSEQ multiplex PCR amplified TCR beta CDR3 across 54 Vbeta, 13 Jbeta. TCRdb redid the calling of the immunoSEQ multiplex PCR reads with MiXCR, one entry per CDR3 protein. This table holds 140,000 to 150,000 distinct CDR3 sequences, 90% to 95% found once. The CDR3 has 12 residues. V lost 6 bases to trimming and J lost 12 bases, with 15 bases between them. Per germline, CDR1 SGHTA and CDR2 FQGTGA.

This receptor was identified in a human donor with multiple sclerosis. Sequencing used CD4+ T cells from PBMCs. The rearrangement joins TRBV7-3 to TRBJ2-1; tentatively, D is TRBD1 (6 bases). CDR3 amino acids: CASSTIQGSQFF. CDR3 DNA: TGTGCCAGCAGTACAATACAGGGTTCGCAGTTCTTC.